The 20 T cell receptor beta chains given below trace back to one sample, sequenced in a study of cytomegalovirus exposure and HLA in healthy donors (dated by TCRdb to about 2017). The method was the immunoSEQ multiplex PCR assay. The multiplex PCR relied on a mix of 60 forward primers for TCR Vbeta segments and 13 reverse primers for TCR Jbeta segments. What TCRdb holds here is the immuneACCESS table cut down to in-frame rearrangements. Part of the clones is not present; checked against another copy, under half of the missing clones reflect an unresolved V gene, and the others are unexplained. The sample includes approximately 70,000 clones, with approximately 74% observed a single time. Of the sample, 22% is held by the ten largest clones. The sequenced sample was PBMCs. Receptor source: a woman under 40 in good health and CMV-seropositive.

This clone was observed a handful of times. The chain carries TRBV7-2 and TRBJ1-4, with D unclear. Germline CDR1 SGHTA, CDR2 FQGNSA. This CDR3 has 15 residues. V was pared by 2 bases and J by 0 bases, with 7 bases between. The CDR3 reads CASSLIPATNEKLFF. CDR3 coding DNA: TGTGCCAGCAGCTTAATCCCAGCAACTAATGAAAAACTGTTTTTT.

This clone was observed a handful of times. Germline and junction disagree at one end, which may indicate a read error. The chain has TRBV7-7 and TRBJ2-5, with TRBD1 identical over 10 bases. The length of the CDR3 is 15 residues. Germline V CDR1 and CDR2: SSHAT, FNYEAQ (reference sequence). The CDR3 nucleotides read TGTGCTAGCAGCTTCGGGACAGGGGAATCGGAGACCCAGTACTTC. This codes for CASSFGTGESETQYF.

The chain recombines TRBV9 with TRBJ2-7, with 7 bases matching TRBD2. The V gene end was trimmed by 0 bases and the J gene end by 3 bases; junction bases not matched to a gene: 3. CDR1 SGDLS and CDR2 YYNGEE come from the germline V gene. The CDR3 covers 14 residues. CDR3: CASSVAASGYEQYF. CDR3 sequence (DNA): TGTGCCAGCAGCGTAGCTGCTAGCGGCTACGAGCAGTACTTC.

The chain is built from TRBV30 and TRBJ2-5, with 8 bases identical to TRBD2. The CDR3 contains 15 residues. Germline CDR1 reads GTSNPN; CDR2 reads SVGIG (reference sequence). J gave up 5 bases and V 2 bases, and 10 bases lay outside the gene matches. This CDR3 is CAWSLSGGPQETQYF. The CDR3 nucleotides read TGTGCCTGGAGTCTTTCGGGAGGGCCCCAGGAGACCCAGTACTTC.

A few counts support this clone. The J gene is TRBJ1-6, the V gene TRBV4-3, with TRBD1 as a possible D gene (6 bases). Trimming left V 4 bases short and J 7 bases short, with 14 bases between. The CDR3 runs to 15 residues. The germline V gene has CDR1 LGHNA and CDR2 YSLEER. The CDR3 DNA is TGCGCCAGCAGCCTCCAGAGGGGGGGAAATTCACCCCTCCACTTT. Translating gives CASSLQRGGNSPLHF.

This clone was detected once. V is TRBV10-3 and J is TRBJ1-1; D perhaps matches TRBD1 (6 bases). This CDR3 is 15 amino acids long. V lost 8 bases to trimming and J lost 2 bases, with 18 bases between them. The V gene's germline CDR1 is ENHRY and CDR2 SYGVKD. The CDR3 here is CAIGATGLNNTEAFF. The CDR3 DNA reads as TGTGCCATCGGTGCGACAGGTCTAAATAACACTGAAGCTTTCTTT.

This chain uses TRBV7-9 with TRBJ2-7; 9 positions agree with TRBD1. The germline CDR1 and CDR2 sequences are SEHNR and FQNEAQ (reference sequence). The CDR3 is 15 amino acids. V was pared by 5 bases and J by 1 base, with 6 bases of the junction left unmatched. CDR3 region: CASSRPGTGSYEQYF. CDR3 nucleotides: TGTGCCAGCAGCCGTCCCGGGACAGGGTCCTACGAGCAGTACTTC. Complete variable domain (other parts from reference TRBV7-9 and TRBJ2-7): DTGVSQNPRHKITKRGQNVTFRCDPISEHNRLYWYRQTLGQGPEFLTYFQNEAQLEKSRLLSDRFSAERPKGSFSTLEIQRTEQGDSAMYLCASSRPGTGSYEQYFGPGTRLTVT.

The chain has TRBV30 and TRBJ1-2; D remains ambiguous. Germline V gene lookup returns CDR1 GTSNPN and CDR2 SVGIG (reference sequence). The CDR3 covers 15 residues. V lost 1 base, J lost 3 bases, and 15 bases lay in between. The CDR3 loop reads CAWSDLREEDYGYTF. The CDR3 nucleotides are TGTGCCTGGAGTGACCTCCGGGAGGAGGACTATGGCTACACCTTC.

The chain joins TRBV18 to TRBJ1-1, with a weak D call TRBD1 (6 bases). Germline loops: CDR1 KGHSH, CDR2 LQKENI. The CDR3 totals 19 residues. V was clipped by 4 bases and J by 0 bases, with 24 bases between them. The CDR3, as DNA: TGTGCCAGCTCACTAACCACTCTGGGACAAAGCTTCATGAACACTGAAGCTTTCTTT. Encoded protein: CASSLTTLGQSFMNTEAFF.

The chain has TRBV29-1 and TRBJ2-7; TRBD2 matches at 10 bases. This CDR3 has 17 residues. The V segment lost 4 bases and the J segment 0 bases; nucleotides outside the gene matches: 12. CDR1 is SQVTM and CDR2 is ANQGSEA in the germline V gene. The DNA for the CDR3 is TGCAGCGTTGTTGGGCGGTTCAGCGGGAGGGCCTCCTACGAGCAGTACTTC. Its translation: CSVVGRFSGRASYEQYF.

This clone was seen only once. The chain couples TRBV6-4 to TRBJ1-5, with 10 bases aligning to TRBD1. The CDR3 is 16 amino acids. The J segment lost 5 bases and the V segment lost 2 bases, leaving 6 bases of the junction unmatched. Germline CDR1 reads MRHNA; CDR2 reads SNTAGT. DNA for the CDR3: TGTGCCAGCAGTGACGGAGACAGGGGGCGGGATCAGCCCCAGCATTTT. As protein: CASSDGDRGRDQPQHF.

V gene TRBV5-1 combines with J gene TRBJ1-5, with 7 bases matching TRBD1. CDR1 is SGHRS and CDR2 is YFSETQ in the germline V gene. Unmatched junction bases numbered 3, after V lost 4 bases and J lost 2 bases. There are 14 residues in the CDR3. CDR3 nucleotide sequence: TGCGCCAGCAGCCAAGGGACAGGCAATCAGCCCCAGCATTTT. This translates into CASSQGTGNQPQHF.

The chain recombines TRBV10-3 with TRBJ2-7; 10 nucleotides align to TRBD2. Germline values: CDR1 ENHRY, CDR2 SYGVKD. The CDR3 covers 15 residues. V lost 3 bases and J lost 4; bases outside the gene matches: 6. This CDR3 is CAISDLTSGIYEQYF. The CDR3 nucleotides read TGTGCCATCAGTGATCTAACTAGCGGGATTTACGAGCAGTACTTC.

For this clone: One end of the junction varies from germline; a read error may be responsible. The chain recombines TRBV7-9 with TRBJ1-2; the match to TRBD1 covers 7 bases. This CDR3 contains 12 residues. Per the germline V gene, CDR1 is SEHNR and CDR2 is FQNEAQ (reference sequence). CDR3 sequence (DNA): TGTTCCAGCAGCTTAACAGGGGAAGGCTACACCTTC. It specifies CSSSLTGEGYTF.

The rearrangement links TRBV4-2 to TRBJ1-1; D is undetermined. This CDR3 comprises 14 residues. V lost 2 bases, J lost 9 bases, and 16 bases lay in between. From germline, CDR1 is LGHNA and CDR2 YNFKEQ. The CDR3 region has the DNA TGTGCCAGCAGCCAACGGGGAGGTAGCGAGCAAGCTTTCTTT. Protein product: CASSQRGGSEQAFF.

This chain connects TRBV6-5 to TRBJ1-2; D remains unclear. This CDR3 region has 11 residues. Trimming shortened V by 11 bases and J by 2 bases, and 9 bases separated the two germline ends. Germline CDR1 reads MNHEY; CDR2 reads SVGAGI. This CDR3 reads CAVRGNYGYTF. The CDR3, as DNA: TGTGCCGTCCGGGGAAACTATGGCTACACCTTC.

The chain has TRBV30 and TRBJ2-5; D may be TRBD2 (5 bases). This CDR3 region has 13 residues. V was shortened by 4 bases and J by 3 bases, with 12 bases between the two germline ends. Germline V gives CDR1 GTSNPN, CDR2 SVGIG (reference sequence). CDR3 sequence: CAWNGDHKETQYF. In DNA, the CDR3 is TGTGCCTGGAACGGGGATCACAAAGAGACCCAGTACTTC.

The chain recombines TRBV7-8 with TRBJ2-5, with 8 bases fitting TRBD2. J gave up 4 bases and V 4 bases, and 8 bases lay outside the gene matches. CDR3 length: 15 amino acids. Germline V gene lookup returns CDR1 SGHVS and CDR2 FQNEAQ. The CDR3 region is CASSSPGLGRETQYF. The CDR3 nucleotides are TGTGCCAGCAGCTCGCCGGGACTAGGGAGAGAGACCCAGTACTTC.

This rearrangement joins TRBV7-2 to TRBJ1-1, with unresolved D. V lost 3 bases to trimming and J lost 4 bases, with 12 bases between them. The CDR3 has 14 residues. Germline V CDR1 and CDR2: SGHTA, FQGNSA. CDR3 nucleotides: TGTGCCAGCAGCTTGTTTTCGGCAGGCACTGAAGCTTTCTTT. It codes for CASSLFSAGTEAFF. The full variable domain, its missing parts supplied by reference TRBV7-2 and TRBJ1-1, is GAGVSQSPSNKVTEKGKDVELRCDPISGHTALYWYRQSLGQGLEFLIYFQGNSAPDKSGLPSDRFSAERTGGSVSTLTIQRTQQEDSAVYLCASSLFSAGTEAFFGQGTRLTVV.

The chain joins TRBV7-9 to TRBJ1-4; D might be TRBD1 (5 bases). Trimming stripped 3 bases from V and 7 bases from J, with 12 bases between. CDR1 and CDR2 (germline): SEHNR, FQNEAQ (reference sequence). This CDR3 region has 14 residues. CDR3 DNA sequence: TGTGCCAGCAGCTTTTTCGGGAGGGGTGAAAAACTGTTTTTT. Amino acids: CASSFFGRGEKLFF.